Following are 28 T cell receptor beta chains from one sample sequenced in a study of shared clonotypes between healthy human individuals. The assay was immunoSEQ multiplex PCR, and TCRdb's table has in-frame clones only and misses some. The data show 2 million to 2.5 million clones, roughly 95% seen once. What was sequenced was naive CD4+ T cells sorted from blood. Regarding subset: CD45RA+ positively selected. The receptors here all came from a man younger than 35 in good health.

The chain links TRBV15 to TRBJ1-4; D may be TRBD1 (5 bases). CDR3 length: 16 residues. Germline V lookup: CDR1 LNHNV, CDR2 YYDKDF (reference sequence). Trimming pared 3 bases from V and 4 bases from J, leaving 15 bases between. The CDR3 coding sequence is TGTGCCACCAGCAGCGGCAGGGAATCCCTTAATGAAAAACTGTTTTTT. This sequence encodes CATSSGRESLNEKLFF.

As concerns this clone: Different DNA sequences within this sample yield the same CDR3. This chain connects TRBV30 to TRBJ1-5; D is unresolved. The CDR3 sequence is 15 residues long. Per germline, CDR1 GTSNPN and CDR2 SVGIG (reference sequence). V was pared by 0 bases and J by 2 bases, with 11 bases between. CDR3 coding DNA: TGTGCCTGGAGTGTCGGCGGCGGGGGCAATCAGCCCCAGCATTTT. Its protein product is CAWSVGGGGNQPQHF.

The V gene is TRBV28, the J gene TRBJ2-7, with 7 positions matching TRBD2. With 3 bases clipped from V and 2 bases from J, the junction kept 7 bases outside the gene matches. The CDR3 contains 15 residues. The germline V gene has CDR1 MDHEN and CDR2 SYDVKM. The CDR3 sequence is CASSFGGGNPYEQYF. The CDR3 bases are TGTGCCAGCAGTTTTGGCGGGGGTAATCCCTACGAGCAGTACTTC. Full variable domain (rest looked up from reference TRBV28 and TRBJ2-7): DVKVTQSSRYLVKRTGEKVFLECVQDMDHENMFWYRQDPGLGLRLIYFSYDVKMKEKGDIPEGYSVSREKKERFSLILESASTNQTSMYLCASSFGGGNPYEQYFGPGTRLTVT.

In nucleotides, the CDR3 is TGTGCCACCGCTAGACCAGATACGCAGTATTTT. It yields the protein CATARPDTQYF. The J gene is TRBJ2-3, the V gene TRBV2; D is undetermined. The CDR3 spans 11 residues. Germline V lookup: CDR1 SNHLY, CDR2 FYNNEI. V was clipped by 10 bases and J by 4 bases, with 9 bases between them.

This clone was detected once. CDR3 bases: TGTGCCAGCAGTAGTACAGGATATAATTCACCCCTCCACTTT. Its translation: CASSSTGYNSPLHF. The rearrangement joins TRBV6-1 to TRBJ1-6; possible D gene TRBD1, 5 bases. The CDR3 has 14 residues. V dropped 5 bases and J dropped 4 bases, with 9 bases sitting between them. The germline V gene encodes CDR1 MNHNS and CDR2 SASEGT.

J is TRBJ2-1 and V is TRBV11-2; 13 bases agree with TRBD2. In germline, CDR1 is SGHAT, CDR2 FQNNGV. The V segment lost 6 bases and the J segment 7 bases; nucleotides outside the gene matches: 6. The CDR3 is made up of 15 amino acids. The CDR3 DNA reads TGTGCCAGCAGATTACTAGCGGGAGGGAATAATGAGCAGTTCTTC. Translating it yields CASRLLAGGNNEQFF.

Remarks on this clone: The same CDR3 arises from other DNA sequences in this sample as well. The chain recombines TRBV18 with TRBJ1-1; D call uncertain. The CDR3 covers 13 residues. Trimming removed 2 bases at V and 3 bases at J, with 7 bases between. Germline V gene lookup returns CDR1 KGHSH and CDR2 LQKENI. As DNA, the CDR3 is TGTGCCAGCTCACCAGGTCGGGACACTGAAGCTTTCTTT. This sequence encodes CASSPGRDTEAFF.

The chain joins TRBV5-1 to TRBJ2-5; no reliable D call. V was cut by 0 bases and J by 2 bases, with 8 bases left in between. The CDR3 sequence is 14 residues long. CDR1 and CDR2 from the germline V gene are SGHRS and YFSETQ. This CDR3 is CASSLVVDQETQYF. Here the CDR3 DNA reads TGCGCCAGCAGCTTGGTAGTGGATCAAGAGACCCAGTACTTC.

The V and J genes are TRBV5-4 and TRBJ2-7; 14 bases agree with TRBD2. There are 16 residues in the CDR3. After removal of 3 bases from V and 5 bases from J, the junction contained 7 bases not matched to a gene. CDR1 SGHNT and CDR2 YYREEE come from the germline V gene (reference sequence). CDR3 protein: CASSSPGLAGVHEQYF. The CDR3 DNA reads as TGTGCCAGCAGCTCACCGGGACTAGCGGGAGTACACGAGCAGTACTTC. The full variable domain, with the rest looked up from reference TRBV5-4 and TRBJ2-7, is ETGVTQSPTHLIKTRGQQVTLRCSSQSGHNTVSWYQQALGQGPQFIFQYYREEENGRGNFPPRFSGLQFPNYSSELNVNALELDDSALYLCASSSPGLAGVHEQYFGPGTRLTVT.

CDR3 DNA: TGTGCCAGTAGTCGGCAGGGGGCCTACAATGAGCAGTTCTTC. This codes for CASSRQGAYNEQFF. The chain has TRBV19 and TRBJ2-1, with TRBD1 matching over 7 bases. This CDR3 region has 14 residues. V gave up 5 bases and J gave up 2 bases; unmatched junction bases: 3. Germline lookup yields CDR1 LNHDA and CDR2 SQIVND (reference sequence).

The CDR3, as DNA: TGTGCCAGCAGCTTAGGAGTTTCGGCTAGCGGGAGGGCAGTAACCAATGAGCAGTTCTTC. This gives the protein CASSLGVSASGRAVTNEQFF. The chain is built from TRBV11-3 and TRBJ2-1, with 12 bases that match TRBD2. Germline CDR1 is SGHNT and CDR2 is YENEEA. The V gene end was trimmed by 1 base and the J gene end by 6 bases; junction bases not matched to a gene: 16. The CDR3 sequence is 20 residues long.

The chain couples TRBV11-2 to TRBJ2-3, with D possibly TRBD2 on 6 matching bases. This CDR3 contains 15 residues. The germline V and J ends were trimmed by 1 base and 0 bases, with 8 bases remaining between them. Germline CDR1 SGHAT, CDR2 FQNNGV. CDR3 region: CASSLGGDSTDTQYF. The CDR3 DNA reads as TGTGCCAGCAGCTTAGGGGGGGACAGCACAGATACGCAGTATTTT.

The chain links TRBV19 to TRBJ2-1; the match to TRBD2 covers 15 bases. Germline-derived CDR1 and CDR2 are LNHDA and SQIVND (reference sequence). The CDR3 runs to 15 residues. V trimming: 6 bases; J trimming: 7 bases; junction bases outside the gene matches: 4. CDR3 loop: CASRGLAGGRNEQFF. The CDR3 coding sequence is TGTGCCAGTAGAGGACTAGCGGGGGGGCGAAATGAGCAGTTCTTC.

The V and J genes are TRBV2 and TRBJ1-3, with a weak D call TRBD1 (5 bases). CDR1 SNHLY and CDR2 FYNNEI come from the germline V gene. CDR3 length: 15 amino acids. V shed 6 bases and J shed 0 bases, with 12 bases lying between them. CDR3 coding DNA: TGTGCCAGCAGGGGGACGGGAGGCTCTGGAAACACCATATATTTT. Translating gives CASRGTGGSGNTIYF.

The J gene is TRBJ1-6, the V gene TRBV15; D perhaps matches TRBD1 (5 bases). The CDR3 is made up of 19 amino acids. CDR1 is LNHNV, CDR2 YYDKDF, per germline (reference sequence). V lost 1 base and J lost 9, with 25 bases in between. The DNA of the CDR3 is TGTGCCACCAGCAGAGGGAGCGTGTTAGCGACCAAGGGGCTTTCACCCCTCCACTTT. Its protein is CATSRGSVLATKGLSPLHF.

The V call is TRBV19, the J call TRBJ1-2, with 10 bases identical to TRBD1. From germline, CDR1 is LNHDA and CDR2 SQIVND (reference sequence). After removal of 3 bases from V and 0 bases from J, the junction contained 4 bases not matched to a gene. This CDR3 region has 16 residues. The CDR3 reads CASSIDRGRSNYGYTF. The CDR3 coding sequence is TGTGCCAGTAGTATCGACAGGGGGCGGTCTAACTATGGCTACACCTTC.

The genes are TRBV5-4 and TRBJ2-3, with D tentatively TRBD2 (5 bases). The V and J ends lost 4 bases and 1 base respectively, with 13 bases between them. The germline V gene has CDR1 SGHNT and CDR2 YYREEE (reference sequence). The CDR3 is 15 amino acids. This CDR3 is CASSPRVEGTDTQYF. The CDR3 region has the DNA TGTGCCAGCAGCCCTAGGGTGGAGGGCACAGATACGCAGTATTTT.

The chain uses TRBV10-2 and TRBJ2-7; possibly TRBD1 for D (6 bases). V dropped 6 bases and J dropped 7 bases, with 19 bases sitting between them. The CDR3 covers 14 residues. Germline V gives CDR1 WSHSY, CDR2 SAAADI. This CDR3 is CASRPPGEGQEQYF. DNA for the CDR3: TGCGCCAGCAGGCCACCAGGGGAAGGACAGGAGCAGTACTTC.

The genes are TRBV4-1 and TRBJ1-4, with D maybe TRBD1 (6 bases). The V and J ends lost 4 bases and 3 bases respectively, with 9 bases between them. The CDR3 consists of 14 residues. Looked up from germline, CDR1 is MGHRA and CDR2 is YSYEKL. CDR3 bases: TGCGCCAGCAGCCCCCGGGGGCCTAATGAAAAACTGTTTTTT. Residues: CASSPRGPNEKLFF.

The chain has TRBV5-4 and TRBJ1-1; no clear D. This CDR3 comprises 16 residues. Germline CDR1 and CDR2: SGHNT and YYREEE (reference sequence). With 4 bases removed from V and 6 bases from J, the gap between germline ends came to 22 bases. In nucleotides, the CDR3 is TGTGCCAGCAGCGTCGAAGGAGGGCGTGATGCGGCTGAAGCTTTCTTT. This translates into CASSVEGGRDAAEAFF.

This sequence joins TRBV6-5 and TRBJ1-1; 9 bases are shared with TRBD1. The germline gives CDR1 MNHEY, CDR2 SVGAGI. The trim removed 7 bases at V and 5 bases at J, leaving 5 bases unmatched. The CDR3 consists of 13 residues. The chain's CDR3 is CASNGQGYTEAFF. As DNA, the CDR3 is TGTGCCAGCAATGGACAGGGGTATACTGAAGCTTTCTTT.

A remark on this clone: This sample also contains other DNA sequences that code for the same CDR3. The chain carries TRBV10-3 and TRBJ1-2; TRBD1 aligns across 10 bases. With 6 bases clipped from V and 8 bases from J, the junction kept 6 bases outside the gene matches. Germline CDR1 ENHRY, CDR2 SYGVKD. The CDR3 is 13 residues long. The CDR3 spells CAISGGQGYGYTF. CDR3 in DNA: TGTGCCATCAGCGGGGGACAGGGGTACGGCTACACCTTC.

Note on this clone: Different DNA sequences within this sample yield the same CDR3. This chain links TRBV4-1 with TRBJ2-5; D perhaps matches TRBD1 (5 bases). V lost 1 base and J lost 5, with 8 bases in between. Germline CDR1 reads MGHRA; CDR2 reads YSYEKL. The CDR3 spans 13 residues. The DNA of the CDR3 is TGCGCCAGCAGCCAAGTGGCAGGGGAGACCCAGTACTTC. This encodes CASSQVAGETQYF.

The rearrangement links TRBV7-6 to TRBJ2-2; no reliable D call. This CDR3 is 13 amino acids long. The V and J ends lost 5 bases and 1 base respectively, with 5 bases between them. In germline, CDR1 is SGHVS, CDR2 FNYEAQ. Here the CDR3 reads CASSPGNTGELFF. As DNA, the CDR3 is TGTGCCAGCAGCCCCGGGAACACCGGGGAGCTGTTTTTT.

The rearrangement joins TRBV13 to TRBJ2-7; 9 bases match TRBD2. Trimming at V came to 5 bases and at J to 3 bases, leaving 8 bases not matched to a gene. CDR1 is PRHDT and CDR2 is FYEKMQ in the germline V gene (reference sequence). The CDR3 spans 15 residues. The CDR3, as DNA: TGTGCCAGCAGCAGCGTAGTAGCGGGAGACTACGAGCAGTACTTC. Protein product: CASSSVVAGDYEQYF.

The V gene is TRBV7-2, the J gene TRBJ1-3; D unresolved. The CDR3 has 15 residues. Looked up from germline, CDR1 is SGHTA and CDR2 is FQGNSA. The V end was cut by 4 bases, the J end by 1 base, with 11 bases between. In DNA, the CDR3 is TGTGCCAGCAGCTCTGCGCTCGGTTCTGGAAACACCATATATTTT. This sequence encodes CASSSALGSGNTIYF.

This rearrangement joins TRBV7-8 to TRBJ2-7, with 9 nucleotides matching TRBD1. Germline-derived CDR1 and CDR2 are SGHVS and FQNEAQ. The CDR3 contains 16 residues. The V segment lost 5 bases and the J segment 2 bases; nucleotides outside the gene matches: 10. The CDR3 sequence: CASSLPRQGGPYEQYF. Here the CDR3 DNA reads TGTGCCAGCAGCCTACCCCGACAGGGGGGTCCCTACGAGCAGTACTTC.

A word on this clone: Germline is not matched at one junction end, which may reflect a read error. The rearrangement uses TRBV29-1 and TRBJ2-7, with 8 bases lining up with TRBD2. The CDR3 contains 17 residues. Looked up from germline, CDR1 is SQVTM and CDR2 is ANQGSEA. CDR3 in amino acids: CSIEEALGTGGPHEQYF. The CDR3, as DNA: TGCAGCATTGAAGAGGCCCTCGGGACGGGAGGGCCCCACGAGCAGTACTTC.